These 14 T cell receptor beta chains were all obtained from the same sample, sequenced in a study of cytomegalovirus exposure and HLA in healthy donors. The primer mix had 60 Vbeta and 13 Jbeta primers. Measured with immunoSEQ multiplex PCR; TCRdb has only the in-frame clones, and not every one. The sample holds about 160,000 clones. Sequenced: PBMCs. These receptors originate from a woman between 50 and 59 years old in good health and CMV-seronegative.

CDR3 DNA sequence: TGTGCCTGGAGTAGATCCAGGATCGGGAGCGGGGAGCTGTTTTTT. It translates to CAWSRSRIGSGELFF. This chain links TRBV30 with TRBJ2-2, with D maybe TRBD2 (6 bases). Trimming removed 2 bases at V and 7 bases at J, with 17 bases between. Germline assignment: CDR1 GTSNPN and CDR2 SVGIG (reference sequence). The CDR3 consists of 15 residues.

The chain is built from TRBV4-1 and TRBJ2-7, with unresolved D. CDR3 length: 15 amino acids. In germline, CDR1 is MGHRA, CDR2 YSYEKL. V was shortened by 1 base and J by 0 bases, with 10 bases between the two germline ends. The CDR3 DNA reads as TGCGCCAGCAGCCAAGGGCAGGCGTTCTCCTACGAGCAGTACTTC. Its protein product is CASSQGQAFSYEQYF.

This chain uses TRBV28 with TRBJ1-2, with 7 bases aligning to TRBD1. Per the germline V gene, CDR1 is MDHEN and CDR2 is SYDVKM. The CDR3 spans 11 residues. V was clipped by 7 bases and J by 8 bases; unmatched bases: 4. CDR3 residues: CASTGGLGYTF. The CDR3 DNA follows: TGTGCCAGCACAGGGGGGCTCGGCTACACCTTC.

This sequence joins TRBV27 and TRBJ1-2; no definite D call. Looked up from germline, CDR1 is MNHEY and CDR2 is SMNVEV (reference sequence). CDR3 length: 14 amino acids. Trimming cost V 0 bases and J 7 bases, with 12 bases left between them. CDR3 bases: TGTGCCAGCAGTTTATCCTGGCGGGGATTTGGCTACACCTTC. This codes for CASSLSWRGFGYTF.

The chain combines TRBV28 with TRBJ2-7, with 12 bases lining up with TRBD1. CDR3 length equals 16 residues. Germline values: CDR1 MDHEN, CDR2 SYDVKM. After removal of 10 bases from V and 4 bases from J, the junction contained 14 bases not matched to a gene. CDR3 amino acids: CAITGTGGAFNYEQYF. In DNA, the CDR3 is TGTGCCATCACCGGGACAGGGGGCGCCTTTAATTACGAGCAGTACTTC.

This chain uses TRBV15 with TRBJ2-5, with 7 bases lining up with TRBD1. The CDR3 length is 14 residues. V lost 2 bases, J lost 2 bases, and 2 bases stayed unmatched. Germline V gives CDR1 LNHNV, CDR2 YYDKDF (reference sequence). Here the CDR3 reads CATSRTTGQETQYF. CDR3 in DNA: TGTGCCACCAGCAGAACGACAGGGCAAGAGACCCAGTACTTC.

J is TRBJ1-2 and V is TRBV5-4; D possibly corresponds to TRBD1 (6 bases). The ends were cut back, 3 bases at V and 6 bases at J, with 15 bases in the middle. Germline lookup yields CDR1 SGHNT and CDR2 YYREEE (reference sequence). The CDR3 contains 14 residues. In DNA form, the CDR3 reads TGTGCCAGCAGCTCATCAGGGGTGACTAATGGCTACACCTTC. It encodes CASSSSGVTNGYTF.

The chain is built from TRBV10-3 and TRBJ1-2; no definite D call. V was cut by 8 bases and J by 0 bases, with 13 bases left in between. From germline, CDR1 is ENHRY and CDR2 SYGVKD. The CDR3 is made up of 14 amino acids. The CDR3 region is CAIGTLTSNYGYTF. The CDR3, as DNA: TGTGCCATCGGAACGCTGACTTCTAACTATGGCTACACCTTC.

CDR3 in amino acids: CASSKLAKNIQYF. DNA for the CDR3: TGTGCCAGTAGTAAACTAGCCAAAAACATTCAGTACTTC. V and J are TRBV19 and TRBJ2-4; D not certain. The V gene lost 4 bases and the J gene lost 0 bases, with 4 bases spanning the gap. Germline V gene lookup returns CDR1 LNHDA and CDR2 SQIVND (reference sequence). The CDR3 length is 13 residues.

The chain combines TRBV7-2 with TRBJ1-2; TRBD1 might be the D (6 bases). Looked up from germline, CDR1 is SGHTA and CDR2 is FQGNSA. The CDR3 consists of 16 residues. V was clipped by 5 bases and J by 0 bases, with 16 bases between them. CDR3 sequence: CASSPNGWGPNYGYTF. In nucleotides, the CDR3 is TGTGCCAGCAGCCCCAATGGGTGGGGGCCTAACTATGGCTACACCTTC.

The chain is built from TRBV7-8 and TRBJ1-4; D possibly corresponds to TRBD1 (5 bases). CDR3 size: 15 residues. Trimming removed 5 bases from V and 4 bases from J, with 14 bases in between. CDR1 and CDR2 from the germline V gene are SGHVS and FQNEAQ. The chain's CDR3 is CASSIRQGDNEKLFF. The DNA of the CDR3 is TGTGCCAGCAGCATTCGTCAGGGCGATAATGAAAAACTGTTTTTT.

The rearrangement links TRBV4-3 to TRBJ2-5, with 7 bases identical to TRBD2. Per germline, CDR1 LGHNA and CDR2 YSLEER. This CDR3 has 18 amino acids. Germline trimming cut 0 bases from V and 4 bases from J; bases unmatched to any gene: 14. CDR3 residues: CASSQDWAGVMAPETQYF. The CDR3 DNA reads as TGCGCCAGCAGCCAAGATTGGGCGGGAGTCATGGCCCCAGAGACCCAGTACTTC.

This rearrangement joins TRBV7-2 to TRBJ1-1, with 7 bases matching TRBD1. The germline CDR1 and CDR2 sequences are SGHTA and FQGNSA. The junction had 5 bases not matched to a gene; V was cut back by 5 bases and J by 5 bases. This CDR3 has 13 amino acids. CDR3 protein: CASSPGTVTEAFF. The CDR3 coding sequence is TGTGCCAGCAGCCCCGGGACAGTAACTGAAGCTTTCTTT.

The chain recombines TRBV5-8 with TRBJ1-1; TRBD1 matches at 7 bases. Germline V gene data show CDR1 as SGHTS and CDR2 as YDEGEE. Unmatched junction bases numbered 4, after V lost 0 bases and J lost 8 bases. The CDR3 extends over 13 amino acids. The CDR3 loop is CASSLAGTDEAFF. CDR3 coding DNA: TGTGCCAGCAGCTTGGCAGGGACAGACGAAGCTTTCTTT.